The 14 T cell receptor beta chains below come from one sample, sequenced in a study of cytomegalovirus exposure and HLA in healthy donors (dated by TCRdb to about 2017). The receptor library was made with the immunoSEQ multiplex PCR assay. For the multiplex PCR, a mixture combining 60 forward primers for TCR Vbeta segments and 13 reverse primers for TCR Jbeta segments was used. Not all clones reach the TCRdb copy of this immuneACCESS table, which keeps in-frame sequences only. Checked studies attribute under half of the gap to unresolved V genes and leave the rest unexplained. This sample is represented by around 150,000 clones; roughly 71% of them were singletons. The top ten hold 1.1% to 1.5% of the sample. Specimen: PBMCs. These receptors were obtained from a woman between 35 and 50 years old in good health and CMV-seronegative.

CDR3 in DNA: TGTGCCTGGAGTGTACTTGACAATCAGCCCCAGCATTTT. Translated: CAWSVLDNQPQHF. The chain couples TRBV30 to TRBJ1-5; no reliable D call. Germline values: CDR1 GTSNPN, CDR2 SVGIG (reference sequence). V was trimmed by 0 bases and J by 3 bases, leaving 6 bases between them. This CDR3 spans 13 amino acids. The full variable domain, its missing parts supplied by reference TRBV30 and TRBJ1-5, is SQTIHQWPATLVQPVGSPLSLECTVEGTSNPNLYWYRQAAGRGLQLLFYSVGIGQISSEVPQNLSASRPQDRQFILSSKKLLLSDSGFYLCAWSVLDNQPQHFGDGTRLSIL.

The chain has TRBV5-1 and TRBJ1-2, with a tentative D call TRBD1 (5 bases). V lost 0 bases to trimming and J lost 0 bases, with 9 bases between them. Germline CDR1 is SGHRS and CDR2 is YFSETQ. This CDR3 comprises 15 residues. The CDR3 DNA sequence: TGCGCCAGCAGCTTGGACAGGCCCTCTAACTATGGCTACACCTTC. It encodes CASSLDRPSNYGYTF.

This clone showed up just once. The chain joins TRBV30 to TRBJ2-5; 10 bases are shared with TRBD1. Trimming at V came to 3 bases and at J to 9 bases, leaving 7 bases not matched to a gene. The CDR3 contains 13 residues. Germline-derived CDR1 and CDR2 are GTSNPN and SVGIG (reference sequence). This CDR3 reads CAWRGQGRTAQYF. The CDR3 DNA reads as TGTGCCTGGAGGGGACAGGGGAGGACGGCCCAGTACTTC.

The CDR3 protein is CASSHRLQGDDYNSPLHF. The CDR3 DNA follows: TGTGCCAGTAGCCATAGACTACAGGGGGATGATTATAATTCACCCCTCCACTTT. The chain uses TRBV19 and TRBJ1-6; 8 positions match TRBD1. The V gene's germline CDR1 is LNHDA and CDR2 SQIVND (reference sequence). The V gene end was trimmed by 6 bases and the J gene end by 4 bases; junction bases not matched to a gene: 14. This CDR3 is built from 18 residues.

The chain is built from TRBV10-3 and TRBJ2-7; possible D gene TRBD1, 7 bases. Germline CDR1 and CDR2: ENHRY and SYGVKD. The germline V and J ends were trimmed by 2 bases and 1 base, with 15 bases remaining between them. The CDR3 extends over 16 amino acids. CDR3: CAISEPQGGPSYEQYF. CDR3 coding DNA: TGTGCCATCAGTGAGCCCCAGGGGGGCCCATCCTACGAGCAGTACTTC.

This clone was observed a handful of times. The CDR3: CATSRVSPLQGKAFF. The CDR3 DNA follows: TGTGCCACCAGCAGAGTCTCCCCCCTACAGGGGAAAGCTTTCTTT. The chain joins TRBV15 to TRBJ1-1; 7 bases match TRBD1. Germline assignment: CDR1 LNHNV and CDR2 YYDKDF (reference sequence). V lost 1 base and J lost 9; bases outside the gene matches: 11. The CDR3 covers 15 residues.

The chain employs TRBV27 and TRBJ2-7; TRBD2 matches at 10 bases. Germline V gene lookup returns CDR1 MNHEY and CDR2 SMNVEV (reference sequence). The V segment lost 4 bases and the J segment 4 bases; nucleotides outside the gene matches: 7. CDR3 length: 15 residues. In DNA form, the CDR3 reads TGTGCCAGCAGTTCTATTACTAGCGGGGTTTACGAGCAGTACTTC. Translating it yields CASSSITSGVYEQYF.

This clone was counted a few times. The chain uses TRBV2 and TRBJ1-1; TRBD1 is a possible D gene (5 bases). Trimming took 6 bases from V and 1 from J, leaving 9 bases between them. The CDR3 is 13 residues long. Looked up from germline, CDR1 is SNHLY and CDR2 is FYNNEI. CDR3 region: CASSVGQNTEAFF. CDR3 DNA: TGTGCCAGCAGCGTAGGACAGAACACTGAAGCTTTCTTT.

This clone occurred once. Here the CDR3 reads CAISDALAGLNEQFF. As DNA, the CDR3 is TGTGCCATCAGTGATGCCCTAGCGGGCCTCAATGAGCAGTTCTTC. The chain joins TRBV10-3 to TRBJ2-1; TRBD2 matches at 8 bases. This CDR3 is built from 15 residues. The germline gives CDR1 ENHRY, CDR2 SYGVKD. V dropped 3 bases and J dropped 6; count of bases not matched to a gene: 7.

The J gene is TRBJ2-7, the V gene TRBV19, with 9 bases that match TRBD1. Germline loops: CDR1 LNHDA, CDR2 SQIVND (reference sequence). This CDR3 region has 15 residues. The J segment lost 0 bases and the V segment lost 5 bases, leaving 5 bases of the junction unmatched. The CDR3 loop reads CASSYRGQSSYEQYF. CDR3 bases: TGTGCCAGTAGTTACAGGGGGCAAAGCTCCTACGAGCAGTACTTC.

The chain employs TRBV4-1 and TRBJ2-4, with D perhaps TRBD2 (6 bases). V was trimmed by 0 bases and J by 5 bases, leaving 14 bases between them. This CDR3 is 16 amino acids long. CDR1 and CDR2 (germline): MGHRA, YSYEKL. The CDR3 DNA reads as TGCGCCAGCAGCCAAGACTCGAGGCGGGGAGAAAACATTCAGTACTTC. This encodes CASSQDSRRGENIQYF.

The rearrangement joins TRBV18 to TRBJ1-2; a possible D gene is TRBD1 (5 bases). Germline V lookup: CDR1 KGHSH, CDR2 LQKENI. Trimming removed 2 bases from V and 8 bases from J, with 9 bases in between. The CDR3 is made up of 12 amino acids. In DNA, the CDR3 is TGTGCCAGCTCACCAATGGGGCACGGCTACACCTTC. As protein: CASSPMGHGYTF.

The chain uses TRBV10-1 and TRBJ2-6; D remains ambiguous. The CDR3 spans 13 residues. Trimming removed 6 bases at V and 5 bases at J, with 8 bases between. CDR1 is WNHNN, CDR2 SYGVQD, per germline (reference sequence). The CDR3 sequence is CASSSVWANVLTF. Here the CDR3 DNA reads TGCGCCAGCAGCTCCGTCTGGGCCAACGTCCTGACTTTC.

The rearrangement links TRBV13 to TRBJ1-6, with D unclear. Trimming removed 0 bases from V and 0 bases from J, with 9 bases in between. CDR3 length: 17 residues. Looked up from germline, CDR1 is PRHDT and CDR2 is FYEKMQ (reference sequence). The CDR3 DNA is TGTGCCAGCAGCTTAGGTACAGAGAGCTCCTATAATTCACCCCTCCACTTT. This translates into CASSLGTESSYNSPLHF.